This T cell receptor (beta chain) was observed in a study of cytotoxic CD8 clonotypes in ibrutinib-treated CLL. Overall study: A mean of approximately 260,000 productive templates and over 75,000 productive rearrangements was obtained per sample. Study outcomes and limitations: Clonality increased at ibrutinib response and stayed stable in sustained remission. At progression, however, it fell back toward baseline. Public clonotypes occurred uncommonly; on treatment, they contracted or remained stable.

Measured with immunoSEQ multiplex PCR; TCRdb has only the in-frame clones, and not every one. The sample records about 200,000 clones, about four fifths being singletons. A note on this clone: What it recognizes is unknown.

TCR beta libraries used 1.5 to 2 micrograms of DNA from cryopreserved PBMCs. The CDR3 extends over 16 amino acids. V lost 4 bases and J lost 3; bases outside the gene matches: 12. CDR1 and CDR2 (germline): SGHNT, YYREEE (reference sequence). V gene TRBV5-4 combines with J gene TRBJ1-2; 7 nucleotides match TRBD1. Source: PBMCs, taken after 12 months of ibrutinib treatment. The clonotype was recovered from a human donor with chronic lymphocytic leukemia. CDR3 sequence: CASSPQGGANHYGYTF. In DNA form, the CDR3 reads TGTGCCAGCAGCCCCCAGGGGGGGGCGAATCACTATGGCTACACCTTC.